This T cell receptor (beta chain) was recorded in a study of CD4 T cells in relation to SARS-CoV-2 and coronaviruses. Unexposed donor CD4+ T cells date from about 2010-2018, before the COVID-19 pandemic. The cells were cultured for over eight days before CD4+ T cells were isolated. As cell numbers allowed, unexposed-donor CD4+ T cells faced SARS-CoV-2 S/N and four cold-coronavirus spikes. The CDR3 is 17 residues long. Germline V gives CDR1 LGHNA, CDR2 YSLEER. The V and J ends lost 7 bases and 1 base respectively, with 19 bases between them. As concerns this clone: Its antigen is undetermined.

Repertoires were generated with immunoSEQ multiplex PCR, while TCRdb's copy carries only in-frame clones and drops some. The table shows fewer than 25,000 clones, with roughly 82% occurring only once. The specimen was CD4+ T cells from PBMCs, cultured in vitro. This TCR was recovered from a human donor in good health. The chain couples TRBV4-3 to TRBJ2-2; possibly TRBD2 for D (6 bases). The CDR3 sequence is CASTLGRGTGNTGELFF. The CDR3 region has the DNA TGCGCCAGCACCTTGGGTCGGGGGACCGGGAACACCGGGGAGCTGTTTTTT.